The clone carrying this T cell receptor beta chain appeared many times. Its antigen is not identified. The sample is drawn from a study of CD8 T cells in ankylosing spondylitis. As the method for making TCR beta libraries, quantitative 5'-RACE with molecular barcodes was used. TCRdb called the 5' RACE reads again in MiXCR, with one record for every CDR3 protein. The sample shows roughly 250,000 distinct CDR3 sequences, around 9.2% of them seen only once. This CDR3 is built from 15 residues. The germline V gene has CDR1 DFQATT and CDR2 SNEGSKA (reference sequence). After removal of 4 bases from V and 3 bases from J, the junction contained 4 bases not matched to a gene. Points from the study as a whole: Apparently characteristic of ankylosing spondylitis blood was a TCR beta motif (roughly eight highly homologous variants). Significantly higher representation of disease-linked clones was reported for matched ankylosing spondylitis synovial fluid.

The source material was blood, either unsorted or a sorted T cell fraction (not recorded which). The chain employs TRBV20-1 and TRBJ2-3; 13 nucleotides align to TRBD2. This sequence originates from a male donor with ankylosing spondylitis or in good health (not recorded which). CDR3 in DNA: TGCAGTGCTAAAGAGGGACTAGCGGGAACAGATACGCAGTATTTT. It specifies CSAKEGLAGTDTQYF.